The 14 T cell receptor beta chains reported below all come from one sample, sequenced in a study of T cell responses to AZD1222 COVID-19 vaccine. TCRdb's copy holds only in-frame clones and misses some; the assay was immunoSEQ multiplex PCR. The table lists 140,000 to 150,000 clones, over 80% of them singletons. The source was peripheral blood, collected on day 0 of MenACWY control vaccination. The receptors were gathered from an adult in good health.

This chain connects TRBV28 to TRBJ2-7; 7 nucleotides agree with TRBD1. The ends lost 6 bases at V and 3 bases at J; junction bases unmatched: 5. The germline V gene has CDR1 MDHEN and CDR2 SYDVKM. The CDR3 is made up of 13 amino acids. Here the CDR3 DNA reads TGTGCCAGCAGCCCAGGGGACAGCTACGAGCAGTACTTC. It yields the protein CASSPGDSYEQYF.

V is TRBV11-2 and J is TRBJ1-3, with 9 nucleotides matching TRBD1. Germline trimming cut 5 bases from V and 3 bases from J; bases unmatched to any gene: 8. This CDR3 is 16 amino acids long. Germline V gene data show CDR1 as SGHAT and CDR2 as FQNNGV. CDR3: CASSLRQGGSGNTIYF. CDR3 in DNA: TGTGCCAGCAGCCTAAGACAGGGGGGAAGTGGAAACACCATATATTTT.

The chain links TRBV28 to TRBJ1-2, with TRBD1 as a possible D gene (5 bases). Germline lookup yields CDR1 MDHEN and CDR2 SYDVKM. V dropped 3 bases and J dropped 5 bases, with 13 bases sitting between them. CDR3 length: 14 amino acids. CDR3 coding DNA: TGTGCCAGCAGTTTCCAGGGACTCATATATGGCTACACCTTC. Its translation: CASSFQGLIYGYTF.

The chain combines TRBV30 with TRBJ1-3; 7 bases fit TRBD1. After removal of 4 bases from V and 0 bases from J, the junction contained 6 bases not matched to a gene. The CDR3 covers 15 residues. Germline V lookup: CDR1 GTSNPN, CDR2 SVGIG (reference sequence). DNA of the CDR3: TGTGCCTGGAACTACAGGGGCTCCTCTGGAAACACCATATATTTT. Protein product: CAWNYRGSSGNTIYF.

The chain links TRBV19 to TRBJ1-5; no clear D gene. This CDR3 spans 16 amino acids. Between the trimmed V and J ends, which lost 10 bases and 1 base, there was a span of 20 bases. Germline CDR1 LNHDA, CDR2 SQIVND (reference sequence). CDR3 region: CATHPQRGWSNQPQHF. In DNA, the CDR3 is TGTGCCACTCATCCCCAACGGGGATGGAGCAATCAGCCCCAGCATTTT.

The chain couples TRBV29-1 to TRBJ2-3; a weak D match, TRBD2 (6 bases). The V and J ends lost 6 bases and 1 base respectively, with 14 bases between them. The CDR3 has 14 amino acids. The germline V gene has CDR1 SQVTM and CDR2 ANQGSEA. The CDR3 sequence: CSVAPGLRTDTQYF. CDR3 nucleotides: TGCAGCGTCGCACCGGGACTCCGCACAGATACGCAGTATTTT.

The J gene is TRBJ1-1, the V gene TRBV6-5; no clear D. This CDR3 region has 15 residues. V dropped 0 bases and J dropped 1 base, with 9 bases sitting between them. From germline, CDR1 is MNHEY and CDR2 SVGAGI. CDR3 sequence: CASSYSIRANTEAFF. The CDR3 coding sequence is TGTGCCAGCAGTTACTCGATCCGAGCGAACACTGAAGCTTTCTTT.

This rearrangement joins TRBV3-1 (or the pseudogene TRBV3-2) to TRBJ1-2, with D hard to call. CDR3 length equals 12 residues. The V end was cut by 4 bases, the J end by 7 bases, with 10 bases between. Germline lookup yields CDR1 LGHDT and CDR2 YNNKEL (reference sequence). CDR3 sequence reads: CASSLGRAGYTF. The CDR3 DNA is TGTGCCAGCAGCCTGGGGAGGGCTGGCTACACCTTC.

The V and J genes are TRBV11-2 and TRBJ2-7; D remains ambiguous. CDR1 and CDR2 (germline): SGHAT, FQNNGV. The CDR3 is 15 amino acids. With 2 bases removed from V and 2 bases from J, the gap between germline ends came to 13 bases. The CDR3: CASSLNPETPYEQYF. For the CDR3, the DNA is TGTGCCAGCAGCTTAAATCCCGAGACGCCCTACGAGCAGTACTTC.

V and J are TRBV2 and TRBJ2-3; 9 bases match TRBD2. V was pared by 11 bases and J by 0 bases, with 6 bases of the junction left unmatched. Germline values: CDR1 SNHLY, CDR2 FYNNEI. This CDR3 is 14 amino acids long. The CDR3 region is CAGPTSGSTDTQYF. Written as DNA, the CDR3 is TGTGCCGGCCCGACTAGCGGTAGCACAGATACGCAGTATTTT.

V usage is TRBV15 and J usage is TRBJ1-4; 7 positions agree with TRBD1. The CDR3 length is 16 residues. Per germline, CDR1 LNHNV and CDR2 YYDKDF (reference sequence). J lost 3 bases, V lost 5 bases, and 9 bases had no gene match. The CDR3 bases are TGTGCCACCAGCCGAAAACTCGGGACAGCTAATGAAAAACTGTTTTTT. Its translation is CATSRKLGTANEKLFF.

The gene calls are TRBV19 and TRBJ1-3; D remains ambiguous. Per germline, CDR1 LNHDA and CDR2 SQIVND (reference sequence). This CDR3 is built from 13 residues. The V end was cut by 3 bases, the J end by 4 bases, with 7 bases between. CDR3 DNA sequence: TGTGCCAGTAGTATTAAGGCGGGAAACACCATATATTTT. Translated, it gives CASSIKAGNTIYF.

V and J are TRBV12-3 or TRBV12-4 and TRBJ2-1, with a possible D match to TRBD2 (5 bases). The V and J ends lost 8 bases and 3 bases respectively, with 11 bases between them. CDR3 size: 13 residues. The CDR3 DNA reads TGTGCCAGCTCCTTCGGAGGCTACAATGAGCAGTTCTTC. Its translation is CASSFGGYNEQFF.

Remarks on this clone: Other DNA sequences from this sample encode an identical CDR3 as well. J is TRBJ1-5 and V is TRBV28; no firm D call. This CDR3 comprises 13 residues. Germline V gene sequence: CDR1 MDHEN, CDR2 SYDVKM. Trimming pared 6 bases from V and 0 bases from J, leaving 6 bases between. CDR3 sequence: CASRSYSNQPQHF. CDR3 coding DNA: TGTGCCAGCAGATCGTATAGCAATCAGCCCCAGCATTTT.